This T cell receptor beta chain comes out of a study of control samples from healthy donors and cancer patients. Only in-frame clones appear in the TCRdb table, and some are missing; sequencing was by immunoSEQ multiplex PCR. The sample has tens of thousands of clones; approximately 89% are singletons. Germline V CDR1 and CDR2: MNHEY, SMNVEV (reference sequence). The CDR3 runs to 13 residues. Trimming took off 3 bases at V and 7 bases at J, with 10 bases between the two ends. The receptor's source is a man in his fifties or sixties in good health. Sequenced input: blood. J is TRBJ1-5 and V is TRBV27; TRBD1 is a possible D gene (5 bases). CDR3 in amino acids: CASSLGWGQPQHF. Here the CDR3 DNA reads TGTGCCAGCAGTTTGGGATGGGGGCAGCCCCAGCATTTT.